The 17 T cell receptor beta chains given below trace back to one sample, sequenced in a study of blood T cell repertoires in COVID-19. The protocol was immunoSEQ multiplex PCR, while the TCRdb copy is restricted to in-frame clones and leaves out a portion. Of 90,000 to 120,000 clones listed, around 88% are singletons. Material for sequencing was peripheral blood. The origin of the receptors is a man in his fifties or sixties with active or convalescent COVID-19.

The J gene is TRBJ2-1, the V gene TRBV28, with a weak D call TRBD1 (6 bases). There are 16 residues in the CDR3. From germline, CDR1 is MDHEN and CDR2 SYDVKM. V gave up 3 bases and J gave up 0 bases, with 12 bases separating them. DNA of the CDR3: TGTGCCAGCAGTTTCCCGAGAGGGGGCTCCTACAATGAGCAGTTCTTC. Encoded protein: CASSFPRGGSYNEQFF.

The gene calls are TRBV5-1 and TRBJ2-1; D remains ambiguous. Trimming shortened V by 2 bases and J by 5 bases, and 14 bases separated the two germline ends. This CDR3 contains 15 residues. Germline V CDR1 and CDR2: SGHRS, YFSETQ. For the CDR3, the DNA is TGCGCCAGCAGCTTTAGCCCCCCTATGCACAATGAGCAGTTCTTC. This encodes CASSFSPPMHNEQFF.

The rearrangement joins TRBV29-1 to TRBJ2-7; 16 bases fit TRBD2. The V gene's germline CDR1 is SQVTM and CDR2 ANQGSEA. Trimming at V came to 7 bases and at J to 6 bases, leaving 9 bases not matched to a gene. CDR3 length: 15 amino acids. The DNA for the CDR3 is TGCAGCGCCGATACCGGGACTAGCGGGAGGGCCGAGCAGTACTTC. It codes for CSADTGTSGRAEQYF.

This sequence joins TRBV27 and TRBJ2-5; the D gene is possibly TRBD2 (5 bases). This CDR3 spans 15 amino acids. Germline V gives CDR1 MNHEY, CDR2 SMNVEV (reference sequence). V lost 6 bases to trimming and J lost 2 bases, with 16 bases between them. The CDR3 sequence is CASRWAGGRQETQYF. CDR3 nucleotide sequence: TGTGCCAGCAGATGGGCGGGTGGCAGGCAAGAGACCCAGTACTTC.

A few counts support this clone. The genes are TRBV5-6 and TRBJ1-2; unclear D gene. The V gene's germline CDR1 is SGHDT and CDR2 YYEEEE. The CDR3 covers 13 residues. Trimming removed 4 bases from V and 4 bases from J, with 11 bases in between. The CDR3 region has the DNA TGTGCCAGCAGCCCCGGGAGTACCTATGGCTACACCTTC. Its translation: CASSPGSTYGYTF.

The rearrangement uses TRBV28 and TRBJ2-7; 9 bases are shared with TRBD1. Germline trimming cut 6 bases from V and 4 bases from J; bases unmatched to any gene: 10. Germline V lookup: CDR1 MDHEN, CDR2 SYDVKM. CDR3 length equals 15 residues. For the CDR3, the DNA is TGTGCCAGCAGCTTTCCGGGACAGGGAGCGTACGAGCAGTACTTC. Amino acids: CASSFPGQGAYEQYF. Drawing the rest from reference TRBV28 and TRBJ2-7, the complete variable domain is DVKVTQSSRYLVKRTGEKVFLECVQDMDHENMFWYRQDPGLGLRLIYFSYDVKMKEKGDIPEGYSVSREKKERFSLILESASTNQTSMYLCASSFPGQGAYEQYFGPGTRLTVT.

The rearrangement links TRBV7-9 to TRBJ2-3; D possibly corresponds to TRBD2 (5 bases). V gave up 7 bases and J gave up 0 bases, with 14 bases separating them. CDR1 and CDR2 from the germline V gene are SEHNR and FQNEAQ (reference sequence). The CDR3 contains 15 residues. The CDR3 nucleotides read TGTGCCAGCATCCTAGGACTTTACAGCACAGATACGCAGTATTTT. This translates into CASILGLYSTDTQYF.

The CDR3 is CASSGGLAEETQYF. The CDR3 DNA sequence: TGCGCCAGCAGCGGGGGACTAGCGGAAGAGACCCAGTACTTC. The chain is built from TRBV5-1 and TRBJ2-5; TRBD2 matches at 11 bases. The CDR3 covers 14 residues. The V gene's germline CDR1 is SGHRS and CDR2 YFSETQ. V lost 4 bases to trimming and J lost 3 bases; unmatched junction nucleotides: 2.

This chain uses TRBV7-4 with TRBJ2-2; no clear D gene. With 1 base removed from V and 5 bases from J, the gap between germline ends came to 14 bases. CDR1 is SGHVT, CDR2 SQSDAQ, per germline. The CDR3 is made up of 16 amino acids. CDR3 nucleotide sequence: TGTGCCAGCAGCTTAGAATCTTGGTCCTATACCGGGGAGCTGTTTTTT. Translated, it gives CASSLESWSYTGELFF.

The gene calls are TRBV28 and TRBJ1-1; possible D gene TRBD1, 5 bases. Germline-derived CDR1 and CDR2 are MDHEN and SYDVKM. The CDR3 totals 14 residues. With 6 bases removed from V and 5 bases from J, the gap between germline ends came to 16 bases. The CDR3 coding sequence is TGTGCCAGCAGCTCTCGCGGGGGAAGGACTGAAGCTTTCTTT. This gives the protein CASSSRGGRTEAFF.

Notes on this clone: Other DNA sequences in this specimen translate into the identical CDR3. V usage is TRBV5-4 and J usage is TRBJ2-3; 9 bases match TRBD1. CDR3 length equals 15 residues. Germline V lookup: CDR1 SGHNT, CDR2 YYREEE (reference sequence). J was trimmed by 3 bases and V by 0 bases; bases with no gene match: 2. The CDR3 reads CASSLDRGLTDTQYF. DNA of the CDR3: TGTGCCAGCAGCTTGGACAGGGGGCTTACAGATACGCAGTATTTT.

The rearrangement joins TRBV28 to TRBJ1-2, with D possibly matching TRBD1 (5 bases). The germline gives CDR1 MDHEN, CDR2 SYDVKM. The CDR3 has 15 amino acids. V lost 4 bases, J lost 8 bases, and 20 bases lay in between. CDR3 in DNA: TGTGCCAGCAGTTCACCCGCAGGGTCTCCTAGGGGCTACACCTTC. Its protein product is CASSSPAGSPRGYTF.

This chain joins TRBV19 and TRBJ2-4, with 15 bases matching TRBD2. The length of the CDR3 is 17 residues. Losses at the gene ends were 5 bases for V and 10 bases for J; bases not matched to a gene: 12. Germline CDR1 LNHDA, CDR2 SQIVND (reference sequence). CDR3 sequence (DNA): TGTGCCAGTAGTCTGCGGACTAGCGGGAGGGCCGGGATGATTCAGTACTTC. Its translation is CASSLRTSGRAGMIQYF.

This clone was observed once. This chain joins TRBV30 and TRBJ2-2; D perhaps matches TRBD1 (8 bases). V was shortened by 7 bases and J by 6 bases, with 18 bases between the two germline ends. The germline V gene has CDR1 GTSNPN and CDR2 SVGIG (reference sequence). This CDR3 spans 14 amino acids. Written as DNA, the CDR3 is TGTGCCTCGAGCCAGGGGGCGGGAGCCGGGGAGCTGTTTTTT. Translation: CASSQGAGAGELFF.

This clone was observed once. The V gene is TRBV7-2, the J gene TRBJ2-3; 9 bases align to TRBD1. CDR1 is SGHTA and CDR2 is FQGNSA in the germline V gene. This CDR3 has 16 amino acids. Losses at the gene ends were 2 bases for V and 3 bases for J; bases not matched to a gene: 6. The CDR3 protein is CASSLPRTGVTDTQYF. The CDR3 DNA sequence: TGTGCCAGCAGCTTACCAAGGACAGGGGTAACAGATACGCAGTATTTT.

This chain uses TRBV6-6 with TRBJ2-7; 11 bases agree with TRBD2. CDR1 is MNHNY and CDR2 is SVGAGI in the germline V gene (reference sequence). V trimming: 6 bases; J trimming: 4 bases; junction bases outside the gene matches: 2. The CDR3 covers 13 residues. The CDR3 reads CASRGTSGYEQYF. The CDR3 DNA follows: TGTGCCAGCAGAGGGACTAGCGGATACGAGCAGTACTTC.

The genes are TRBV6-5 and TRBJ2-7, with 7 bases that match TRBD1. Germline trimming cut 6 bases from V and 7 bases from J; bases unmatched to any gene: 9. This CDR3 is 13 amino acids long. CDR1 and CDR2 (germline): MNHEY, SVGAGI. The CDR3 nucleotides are TGTGCCAGCAGAAGGGGACAGCTCGGAGAGCAGTACTTC. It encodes CASRRGQLGEQYF.